This T cell receptor (beta chain) originates from a study of shared clonotypes between healthy human individuals. It was into CD45RA+ naive and CD45RA-negative memory subsets that the CD4+ cells were split. CDR1 is LNHNV, CDR2 YYDKDF, per germline (reference sequence). The CDR3 is 14 residues long. After removal of 5 bases from V and 3 bases from J, the junction contained 6 bases not matched to a gene. For this clone: What it binds is unknown.

Assay: immunoSEQ multiplex PCR; the TCRdb copy retains only in-frame clones and omits some. The table lists some 2,500,000 clones, over 85% of them singletons. Study observations and caveats: Relative to clonotypes present in all four donors, those not shared had lower generation probabilities.

Sample: naive CD4+ T cells from PBMCs. Noted subset: CD45RA+ positively selected. The source of this sequence is a man in his late teens or twenties in good health. Some clones in this sample may be carry-over from other donors' samples. The chain uses TRBV15 and TRBJ1-1; 7 bases are shared with TRBD1. The CDR3 sequence is CATSGPRGDTEAFF. The CDR3 region has the DNA TGTGCCACCAGCGGACCCAGGGGGGACACTGAAGCTTTCTTT.